This TCR beta chain was found in a study of metastatic and nonmetastatic thyroid tumors. Background on the study: Repertoires from blood and tumor or nodule tissue of malignant and benign thyroid patients were compared.

Of note for this clone: The antigen remains unidentified.

Findings and limits, study-wide: Reported TCR beta diversity, measured in blood and tumor, was significantly higher for malignant thyroid tumors than for benign nodules.

In the source study's methods: In papillary thyroid cancer, a distant-metastasis classifier was built using CDR3 differences across clinicopathological groups. TCRdb reanalyzed the PCR reads with MiXCR. The V and J calls were determined by TCRdb, not by the authors. Altogether about 16,000 clones are present, 27% being singletons, with the ten largest covering 13%. The germline V gene encodes CDR1 GTSNPN and CDR2 SVGIG (reference sequence). CDR3 size: 14 residues. V was cut by 0 bases and J by 9 bases, with 12 bases left in between. Thyroid surgery was preceded by no treatment in any patient. The chain employs TRBV30 and TRBJ1-6; D is uncertain. The sample consisted of adjacent normal tissue. The source is a female donor with papillary thyroid cancer or a benign thyroid nodule (not recorded which). Some clones in this sample may be carry-over from other donors' samples. This CDR3 is CAWSVKGGSSPLHF. CDR3 DNA: TGTGCCTGGAGTGTTAAAGGAGGGAGTTCACCCCTCCACTTT.